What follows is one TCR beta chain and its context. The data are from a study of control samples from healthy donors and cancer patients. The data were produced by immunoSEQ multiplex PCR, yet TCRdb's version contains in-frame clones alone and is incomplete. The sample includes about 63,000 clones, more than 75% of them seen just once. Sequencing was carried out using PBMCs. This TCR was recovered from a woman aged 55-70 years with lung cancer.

The DNA of the CDR3 is TGTGCCAGCTCATCTGCTAGCACAGATACGCAGTATTTT. Translating gives CASSSASTDTQYF. The genes are TRBV18 and TRBJ2-3; D is unresolved. The V end lost 5 bases, the J end lost 0 bases, and 6 bases lay between the germline ends. Looked up from germline, CDR1 is KGHSH and CDR2 is LQKENI. The CDR3 spans 13 residues.